A single sample is the source of the 20 T cell receptor beta chains below, sequenced in a study. TCRdb recomputed calls from the RT-PCR reads with MiXCR, one row per CDR3 protein. The repertoire includes about 680,000 distinct CDR3 sequences, about 14% of them detected once, and 3.6% sits in the top ten. Sequenced: memory CD4+ T cells from blood. Receptors originate from a female donor in good health, serving as a healthy control.

This chain connects TRBV27 to TRBJ2-1; D unclear. The CDR3 is made up of 14 amino acids. CDR1 and CDR2 from the germline V gene are MNHEY and SMNVEV (reference sequence). The germline V and J ends were trimmed by 2 bases and 5 bases, with 10 bases remaining between them. The CDR3 DNA reads TGTGCCAGCAGTTTACGATGGGTCAACAATGAGCAGTTCTTC. It encodes CASSLRWVNNEQFF.

This clonotype was seen repeatedly, ten times or more. The chain is built from TRBV29-1 and TRBJ2-1, with 7 bases that match TRBD1. V lost 6 bases and J lost 5; bases outside the gene matches: 16. The CDR3 consists of 16 residues. Germline CDR1 reads SQVTM; CDR2 reads ANQGSEA. The CDR3 protein is CSVYVPGTVNHNEQFF. The CDR3 DNA follows: TGCAGCGTCTACGTTCCCGGGACAGTAAATCACAATGAGCAGTTCTTC.

This chain joins TRBV29-1 and TRBJ1-1; 9 bases are shared with TRBD1. Germline loops: CDR1 SQVTM, CDR2 ANQGSEA. The CDR3 is 14 amino acids. V shed 2 bases, J shed 2 bases, and the junction held 3 bases outside the gene matches. The CDR3 loop reads CSVEKGQGNTEAFF. CDR3 DNA sequence: TGCAGCGTTGAAAAGGGACAGGGAAACACTGAAGCTTTCTTT. Together with reference TRBV29-1 and TRBJ1-1, the CDR3 gives the full variable domain: SAVISQKPSRDICQRGTSLTIQCQVDSQVTMMFWYRQQPGQSLTLIATANQGSEATYESGFVIDKFPISRPNLTFSTLTVSNMSPEDSSIYLCSVEKGQGNTEAFFGQGTRLTVV.

This clonotype was found a few times. The rearrangement uses TRBV9 and TRBJ2-3; 7 nucleotides align to TRBD2. Trimming took 4 bases from V and 6 from J; bases not matched to a gene: 8. CDR1 SGDLS and CDR2 YYNGEE come from the germline V gene. The length of the CDR3 is 14 residues. The CDR3 DNA follows: TGTGCCAGCAGCTCCCAGGGAGGGGCTGATACGCAGTATTTT. Translating gives CASSSQGGADTQYF. The variable domain in full, completed from reference TRBV9 and TRBJ2-3, reads DSGVTQTPKHLITATGQRVTLRCSPRSGDLSVYWYQQSLDQGLQFLIQYYNGEERAKGNILERFSAQQFPDLHSELNLSSLELGDSALYFCASSSQGGADTQYFGPGTRLTVL.

The chain recombines TRBV12-3 or TRBV12-4 with TRBJ2-3, with 8 bases matching TRBD2. The CDR3 has 17 amino acids. J was trimmed by 2 bases and V by 3 bases; bases with no gene match: 10. Written as DNA, the CDR3 is TGTGCCAGCAGTTTCTCGTGGAGCGGGAGTGTCACAGATACGCAGTATTTT. This codes for CASSFSWSGSVTDTQYF.

The chain is built from TRBV11-2 and TRBJ2-7; D gene unclear. This CDR3 spans 15 amino acids. Germline-derived CDR1 and CDR2 are SGHAT and FQNNGV. Trimming took off 2 bases at V and 6 bases at J, with 17 bases between the two ends. The CDR3, as DNA: TGTGCCAGCAGCTTATTGACGTCGGCCCCAACCGAGCAGTACTTC. Translating it yields CASSLLTSAPTEQYF. Filled out from reference TRBV11-2 and TRBJ2-7, the complete variable domain reads EAGVAQSPRYKIIEKRQSVAFWCNPISGHATLYWYQQILGQGPKLLIQFQNNGVVDDSQLPKDRFSAERLKGVDSTLKIQPAKLEDSAVYLCASSLLTSAPTEQYFGPGTRLTVT.

Ten or more counts support this clonotype. The chain has TRBV10-3 and TRBJ2-7, with 8 bases identical to TRBD1. The CDR3 loop spans 15 amino acids. Germline assignment: CDR1 ENHRY and CDR2 SYGVKD. V trimming: 6 bases; J trimming: 3 bases; junction bases outside the gene matches: 10. CDR3: CAISNPGQGGYEQYF. The CDR3, as DNA: TGTGCCATCAGCAACCCTGGACAGGGTGGCTACGAGCAGTACTTC.

This clonotype occurred many times. The V gene is TRBV5-5, the J gene TRBJ2-5; 7 bases map to TRBD1. With 3 bases clipped from V and 5 bases from J, the junction kept 10 bases outside the gene matches. The CDR3 runs to 15 residues. The germline gives CDR1 SGHKS, CDR2 YYEKEE (reference sequence). The CDR3 region is CASSSNGGQEETQYF. In DNA form, the CDR3 reads TGTGCCAGCAGCTCCAACGGAGGACAGGAGGAGACCCAGTACTTC.

The J gene is TRBJ2-6, the V gene TRBV4-3; D is undetermined. CDR3 length: 15 residues. Germline V gene data show CDR1 as LGHNA and CDR2 as YSLEER. The ends were cut back, 1 base at V and 0 bases at J, with 4 bases in the middle. The CDR3 sequence is CASSQGHSGANVLTF. As DNA, the CDR3 is TGCGCCAGCAGCCAAGGACACTCTGGGGCCAACGTCCTGACTTTC.

This chain links TRBV20-1 with TRBJ1-2; 7 bases are a match to TRBD1. V lost 3 bases to trimming and J lost 4 bases; unmatched junction nucleotides: 8. The CDR3 contains 14 residues. Germline V gives CDR1 DFQATT, CDR2 SNEGSKA (reference sequence). The CDR3, as DNA: TGCAGTGCTAGTGTTCGACAGGGTGCCTATGGCTACACCTTC. Its translation is CSASVRQGAYGYTF.

In this sample, this clonotype turned up many times. The gene calls are TRBV20-1 and TRBJ1-5; 9 bases match TRBD1. The CDR3 runs to 16 residues. Per germline, CDR1 DFQATT and CDR2 SNEGSKA (reference sequence). With V trimmed by 6 bases and J by 6 bases, 15 bases remained unmatched. CDR3 region: CSAKTGGNLLGQPQHF. DNA for the CDR3: TGCAGTGCGAAGACAGGGGGGAATTTATTGGGTCAGCCCCAGCATTTT.

The V and J genes are TRBV6-4 and TRBJ2-3; D is uncertain. Germline CDR1 reads MRHNA; CDR2 reads SNTAGT. The CDR3 is 15 amino acids. Trimming cost V 4 bases and J 5 bases, with 16 bases left between them. This CDR3 reads CASSVTNSRGDTQYF. DNA of the CDR3: TGTGCCAGCAGTGTTACCAACTCACGCGGAGATACGCAGTATTTT.

This clonotype was seen more than once but under ten times. The rearrangement links TRBV7-9 to TRBJ2-1; D is ambiguous. V shed 1 base and J shed 9 bases, with 10 bases lying between them. The CDR3 has 13 residues. The germline V gene encodes CDR1 SEHNR and CDR2 FQNEAQ (reference sequence). DNA of the CDR3: TGTGCCAGCAGCTTAGATTCGAGCCTTGAGCAGTTCTTC. Protein: CASSLDSSLEQFF.

This clonotype was detected a few times. CDR3: CASTPAGESNYGYTF. The CDR3 nucleotides are TGTGCCAGCACTCCCGCAGGGGAATCTAACTATGGCTACACCTTC. The chain uses TRBV27 and TRBJ1-2, with D perhaps TRBD1 (6 bases). CDR3 length: 15 amino acids. Germline V gene lookup returns CDR1 MNHEY and CDR2 SMNVEV (reference sequence). Trimming left V 7 bases short and J 0 bases short, with 15 bases between.

V usage is TRBV7-9 and J usage is TRBJ1-2; D not certain. The CDR3 extends over 13 amino acids. Per the germline V gene, CDR1 is SEHNR and CDR2 is FQNEAQ (reference sequence). The V and J ends lost 0 bases and 8 bases respectively, with 10 bases between them. In nucleotides, the CDR3 is TGTGCCAGCAGCTTAGCTTTCCTAGGGGGCTACACCTTC. Translation: CASSLAFLGGYTF.

Only a few counts were recorded for this clonotype. The chain is built from TRBV5-1 and TRBJ2-1; 9 nucleotides align to TRBD2. The length of the CDR3 is 14 residues. Germline CDR1 and CDR2: SGHRS and YFSETQ. Trimming took 4 bases from V and 9 from J; bases not matched to a gene: 8. The CDR3 reads CASSPGTSFGEQFF. The DNA for the CDR3 is TGCGCCAGCAGCCCCGGGACTAGCTTCGGTGAGCAGTTCTTC.

The rearrangement joins TRBV20-1 to TRBJ1-1, with 9 nucleotides matching TRBD1. Germline trimming cut 6 bases from V and 2 bases from J; bases unmatched to any gene: 13. This CDR3 is built from 16 residues. CDR1 and CDR2 from the germline V gene are DFQATT and SNEGSKA (reference sequence). The CDR3 coding sequence is TGCAGTGCCAGATCCCCGCGGGGACAGGGAAACACTGAAGCTTTCTTT. It encodes CSARSPRGQGNTEAFF.

This clonotype was counted between two and nine times. The chain couples TRBV11-2 to TRBJ1-1, with D perhaps TRBD1 (5 bases). Germline V gives CDR1 SGHAT, CDR2 FQNNGV. The germline V and J ends were trimmed by 0 bases and 6 bases, with 11 bases remaining between them. CDR3 length: 14 residues. The CDR3 coding sequence is TGTGCCAGCAGCTTAGATCAGGGTTGGGCTGAAGCTTTCTTT. Translation gives CASSLDQGWAEAFF.

This clonotype has a count of ten or more. The genes are TRBV20-1 and TRBJ1-6; weak D call: TRBD1 (5 bases). In germline, CDR1 is DFQATT, CDR2 SNEGSKA (reference sequence). V lost 5 bases and J lost 13, with 21 bases in between. The CDR3 is 14 amino acids. CDR3 nucleotides: TGCAGTGCTCTCGGGAGGGGAGGGGCCCTCCCCCTCCACTTT. It specifies CSALGRGGALPLHF.

The table lists this clonotype with many counts. V and J are TRBV28 and TRBJ2-7; TRBD1 might be the D (6 bases). CDR1 is MDHEN, CDR2 SYDVKM, per germline. This CDR3 spans 12 amino acids. The V end lost 6 bases, the J end lost 0 bases, and 6 bases lay between the germline ends. The DNA of the CDR3 is TGTGCCAGCAGGGGGGCCTCCTACGAGCAGTACTTC. Its translation: CASRGASYEQYF. The full variable domain, with the rest looked up from reference TRBV28 and TRBJ2-7, is DVKVTQSSRYLVKRTGEKVFLECVQDMDHENMFWYRQDPGLGLRLIYFSYDVKMKEKGDIPEGYSVSREKKERFSLILESASTNQTSMYLCASRGASYEQYFGPGTRLTVT.